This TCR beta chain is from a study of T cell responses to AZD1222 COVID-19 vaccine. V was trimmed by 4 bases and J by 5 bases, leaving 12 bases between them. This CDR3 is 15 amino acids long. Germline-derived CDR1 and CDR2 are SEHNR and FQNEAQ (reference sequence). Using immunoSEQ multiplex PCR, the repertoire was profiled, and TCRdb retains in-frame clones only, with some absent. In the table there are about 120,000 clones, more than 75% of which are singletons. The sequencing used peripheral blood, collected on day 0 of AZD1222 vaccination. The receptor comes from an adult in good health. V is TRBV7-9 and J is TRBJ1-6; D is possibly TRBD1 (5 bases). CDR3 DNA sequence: TGTGCCAGCAGCTCGAGACAGAGCAATAATTCACCCCTCCACTTT. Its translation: CASSSRQSNNSPLHF.